The 14 T cell receptor beta chains reported below all come from one sample, sequenced in a study of blood T cell repertoires in COVID-19 (dated by TCRdb to the early 2020s). Libraries were prepared through the immunoSEQ multiplex PCR assay. This immuneACCESS table, as held by TCRdb, lists in-frame sequences with V and J called but not all clones. Of the missing ones, under half trace to an unresolved V gene in checked studies; the others have no known cause. This sample has around 130,000 clones in its table, and over 75% of those were observed once. Clones ranked in the top ten supply less than 30% of the sample. The material sequenced was peripheral blood. The origin of the receptors is a man in his 70s with active or convalescent COVID-19.

The J gene is TRBJ2-4, the V gene TRBV7-3, with D tentatively TRBD1 (5 bases). Germline-derived CDR1 and CDR2 are SGHTA and FQGTGA. The CDR3 is made up of 15 amino acids. Trimming removed 5 bases from V and 6 bases from J, with 17 bases in between. CDR3 protein: CASSPSDSPLNIQYF. The CDR3 nucleotides read TGTGCCAGCAGCCCAAGCGACAGCCCCCTAAACATTCAGTACTTC.

The rearrangement links TRBV11-2 to TRBJ2-7, with 10 positions matching TRBD1. The CDR3 consists of 13 residues. J was trimmed by 8 bases and V by 5 bases; bases with no gene match: 6. Germline V gene lookup returns CDR1 SGHAT and CDR2 FQNNGV. The CDR3 loop reads CASSPPGQGQQYF. CDR3 in DNA: TGTGCCAGCAGCCCGCCGGGACAGGGGCAGCAGTACTTC.

V and J are TRBV6-5 and TRBJ2-7; 10 nucleotides agree with TRBD1. CDR1 is MNHEY and CDR2 is SVGAGI in the germline V gene. The V segment lost 2 bases and the J segment 7 bases; nucleotides outside the gene matches: 8. The CDR3 has 15 residues. CDR3 DNA: TGTGCCAGCAGTTACAGCAGGACAGGGGGGTGGGAGCAGTACTTC. Amino acid sequence: CASSYSRTGGWEQYF.

The CDR3 loop reads CASSLTGDYGYTF. The CDR3 DNA is TGCGCCAGCAGCTTGACAGGGGACTATGGCTACACCTTC. The V call is TRBV5-1, the J call TRBJ1-2; 7 bases are shared with TRBD1. The CDR3 is 13 amino acids. The germline gives CDR1 SGHRS, CDR2 YFSETQ. J was trimmed by 3 bases and V by 1 base; bases with no gene match: 0.

This clone showed up just once. The chain is built from TRBV9 and TRBJ2-2, with TRBD1 as a possible D gene (5 bases). The CDR3 is made up of 14 amino acids. Germline CDR1 reads SGDLS; CDR2 reads YYNGEE. V dropped 10 bases and J dropped 0 bases, with 13 bases sitting between them. CDR3 sequence (DNA): TGTGCCGGTAAGGTAGGGGCGAACACCGGGGAGCTGTTTTTT. The encoded protein is CAGKVGANTGELFF.

This clone was observed once. The chain recombines TRBV3-1 (or the pseudogene TRBV3-2) with TRBJ2-7, with 7 positions matching TRBD2. Germline CDR1 is LGHDT and CDR2 is YNNKEL (reference sequence). The CDR3 loop spans 14 amino acids. The J segment lost 2 bases and the V segment lost 4 bases, leaving 5 bases of the junction unmatched. For the CDR3, the DNA is TGTGCCAGCAGCCGAAGCGGGGAGACCTACGAGCAGTACTTC. It encodes CASSRSGETYEQYF.

The rearrangement links TRBV4-2 to TRBJ2-3; TRBD2 agrees at 12 bases. Germline CDR1 is LGHNA and CDR2 is YNFKEQ. J lost 4 bases, V lost 0 bases, and 26 bases had no gene match. The CDR3 has 24 residues. CDR3 DNA: TGTGCCAGCAGCCAAGATTTGAGGGGACCCCCGGGACTAGCGGGCACTACGGGAGCAGATACGCAGTATTTT. Translation gives CASSQDLRGPPGLAGTTGADTQYF.

The chain has TRBV6-1 and TRBJ2-5; D remains ambiguous. Trimming left V 3 bases short and J 1 base short, with 12 bases between. The CDR3 loop spans 15 amino acids. Germline V gives CDR1 MNHNS, CDR2 SASEGT. The CDR3 reads CASSEARLTQETQYF. For the CDR3, the DNA is TGTGCCAGCAGTGAGGCCAGATTAACCCAAGAGACCCAGTACTTC.

The J gene is TRBJ1-4, the V gene TRBV19; 8 nucleotides agree with TRBD1. The V gene's germline CDR1 is LNHDA and CDR2 SQIVND (reference sequence). After removal of 7 bases from V and 4 bases from J, the junction contained 8 bases not matched to a gene. This CDR3 is built from 15 residues. The chain's CDR3 is CASTTKTGGNEKLFF. CDR3 bases: TGTGCCAGTACCACAAAAACAGGGGGTAATGAAAAACTGTTTTTT.

The rearrangement links TRBV19 to TRBJ2-3, with TRBD2 matching over 7 bases. Germline V gene sequence: CDR1 LNHDA, CDR2 SQIVND (reference sequence). The CDR3 is 15 residues long. V trimming: 9 bases; J trimming: 1 base; junction bases outside the gene matches: 10. CDR3 nucleotides: TGTGCCAGCGGCCTCGGGGCGGGAGGCACAGATACGCAGTATTTT. Translation: CASGLGAGGTDTQYF.

This chain joins TRBV28 and TRBJ1-4; D remains ambiguous. The CDR3 loop spans 14 amino acids. V shed 1 base and J shed 8 bases, with 11 bases lying between them. From germline, CDR1 is MDHEN and CDR2 SYDVKM. CDR3 bases: TGTGCCAGCAGTTTATATTCGGGTCCCGAAAAACTGTTTTTT. Its protein product is CASSLYSGPEKLFF.

V and J are TRBV2 and TRBJ1-2; D unresolved. The germline V gene has CDR1 SNHLY and CDR2 FYNNEI. CDR3 length: 14 residues. The ends were cut back, 2 bases at V and 0 bases at J, with 7 bases in the middle. This CDR3 is CASSEQISNYGYTF. The CDR3 coding sequence is TGTGCCAGCAGTGAACAGATTTCTAACTATGGCTACACCTTC.

In this sample, this clone turned up once. The J gene is TRBJ1-4, the V gene TRBV29-1; 8 bases are shared with TRBD1. Trimming at V came to 4 bases and at J to 7 bases, leaving 5 bases not matched to a gene. Germline assignment: CDR1 SQVTM and CDR2 ANQGSEA. There are 13 residues in the CDR3. The CDR3 DNA is TGCAGCGTTGCTGACAGGGGACTTGAAAAACTGTTTTTT. Translating gives CSVADRGLEKLFF.

This CDR3 reads CASSITGQMNTEAFF. In DNA form, the CDR3 reads TGTGCCAGTAGTATTACCGGACAGATGAACACTGAAGCTTTCTTT. The chain combines TRBV19 with TRBJ1-1; a possible D gene is TRBD1 (6 bases). Germline CDR1 LNHDA, CDR2 SQIVND (reference sequence). CDR3 length: 15 residues. The germline V and J ends were trimmed by 3 bases and 0 bases, with 11 bases remaining between them. Supplemented by reference TRBV19 and TRBJ1-1, the full variable domain reads DGGITQSPKYLFRKEGQNVTLSCEQNLNHDAMYWYRQDPGQGLRLIYYSQIVNDFQKGDIAEGYSVSREKKESFPLTVTSAQKNPTAFYLCASSITGQMNTEAFFGQGTRLTVV.